This section outlines one T cell receptor beta chain sequence together with its context. The data were taken from a study of blood T cell repertoires in COVID-19. Background on the study: Sample material is recorded as cDNA or gDNA derived from T cells, B-cell-depleted T cells, or PBMCs.

The assay was immunoSEQ multiplex PCR, and TCRdb's table has in-frame clones only and misses some. The profile shows approximately 270,000 clones, about 91% of them singletons. The CDR3 contains 16 residues. Trimming at V came to 6 bases and at J to 5 bases, leaving 10 bases not matched to a gene. CDR1 and CDR2 (germline): LNHDA, SQIVND (reference sequence). Material: peripheral blood. The rearrangement joins TRBV19 to TRBJ1-5; TRBD1 aligns across 10 bases. This receptor was taken from a woman aged 30 to 39 with COVID-19, enrolled during active disease. The CDR3 DNA follows: TGTGCCAGTAGGGCCGTAGACAGGGGGCCTCATCAGCCCCAGCATTTT. This encodes CASRAVDRGPHQPQHF.